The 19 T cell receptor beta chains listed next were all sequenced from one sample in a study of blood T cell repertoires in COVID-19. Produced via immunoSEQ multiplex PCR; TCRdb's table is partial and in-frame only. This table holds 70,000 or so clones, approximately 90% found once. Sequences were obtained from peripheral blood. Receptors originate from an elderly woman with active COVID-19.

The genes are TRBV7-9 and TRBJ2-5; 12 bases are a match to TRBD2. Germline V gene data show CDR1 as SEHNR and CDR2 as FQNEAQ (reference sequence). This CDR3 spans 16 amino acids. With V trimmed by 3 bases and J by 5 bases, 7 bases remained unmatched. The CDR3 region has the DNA TGTGCCAGCAGCTTCTCTAGCGGGAGGGCCGGGGAGACCCAGTACTTC. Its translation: CASSFSSGRAGETQYF.

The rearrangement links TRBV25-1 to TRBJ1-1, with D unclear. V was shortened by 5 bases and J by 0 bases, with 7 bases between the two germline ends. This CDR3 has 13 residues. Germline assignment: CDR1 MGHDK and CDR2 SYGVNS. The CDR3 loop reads CASSIQMNTEAFF. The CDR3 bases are TGTGCCAGCAGTATCCAGATGAACACTGAAGCTTTCTTT.

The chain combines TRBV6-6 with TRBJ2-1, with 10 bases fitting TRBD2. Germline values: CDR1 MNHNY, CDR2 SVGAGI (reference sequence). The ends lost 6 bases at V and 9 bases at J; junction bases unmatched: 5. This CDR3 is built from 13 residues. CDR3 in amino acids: CASSPGTSVEQFF. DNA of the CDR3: TGTGCCAGCAGCCCCGGGACTAGCGTTGAGCAGTTCTTC.

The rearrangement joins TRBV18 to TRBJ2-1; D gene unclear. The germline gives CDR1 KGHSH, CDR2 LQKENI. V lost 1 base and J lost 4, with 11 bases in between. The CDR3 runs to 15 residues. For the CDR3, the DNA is TGTGCCAGCTCACCACAACTAAACCATTACAATGAGCAGTTCTTC. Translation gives CASSPQLNHYNEQFF.

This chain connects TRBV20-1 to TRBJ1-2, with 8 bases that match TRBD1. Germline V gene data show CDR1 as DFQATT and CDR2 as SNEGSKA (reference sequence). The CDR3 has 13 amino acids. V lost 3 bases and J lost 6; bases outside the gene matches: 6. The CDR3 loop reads CSASNRGADGYTF. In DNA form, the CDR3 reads TGCAGTGCTAGTAACAGGGGGGCGGATGGCTACACCTTC.

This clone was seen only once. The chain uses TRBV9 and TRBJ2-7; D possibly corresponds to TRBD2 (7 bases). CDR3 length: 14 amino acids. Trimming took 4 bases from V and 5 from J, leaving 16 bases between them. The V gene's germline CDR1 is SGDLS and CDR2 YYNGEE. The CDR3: CASSPRGALDEQYF. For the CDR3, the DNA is TGTGCCAGCAGCCCTCGGGGGGCCCTCGACGAGCAGTACTTC.

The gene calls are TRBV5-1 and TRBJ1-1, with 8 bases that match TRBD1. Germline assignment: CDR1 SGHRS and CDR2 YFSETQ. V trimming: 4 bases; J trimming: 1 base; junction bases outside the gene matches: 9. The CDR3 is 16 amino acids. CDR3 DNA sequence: TGCGCCAGCAGCACCGGACAGGGCTTCGGGAACACTGAAGCTTTCTTT. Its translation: CASSTGQGFGNTEAFF. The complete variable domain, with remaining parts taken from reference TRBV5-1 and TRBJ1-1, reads KAGVTQTPRYLIKTRGQQVTLSCSPISGHRSVSWYQQTPGQGLQFLFEYFSETQRNKGNFPGRFSGRQFSNSRSEMNVSTLELGDSALYLCASSTGQGFGNTEAFFGQGTRLTVV.

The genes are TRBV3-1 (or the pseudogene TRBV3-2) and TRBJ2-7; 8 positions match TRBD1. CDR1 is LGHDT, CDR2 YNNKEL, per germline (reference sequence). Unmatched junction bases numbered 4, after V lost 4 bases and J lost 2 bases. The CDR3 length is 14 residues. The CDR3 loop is CASSLGQVAYEQYF. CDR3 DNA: TGTGCCAGCAGCCTGGGACAGGTGGCCTACGAGCAGTACTTC.

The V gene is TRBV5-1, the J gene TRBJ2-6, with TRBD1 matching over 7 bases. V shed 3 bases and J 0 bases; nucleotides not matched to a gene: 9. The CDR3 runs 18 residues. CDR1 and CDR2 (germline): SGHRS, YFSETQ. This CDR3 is CASSYRTGRSSGANVLTF. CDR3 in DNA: TGCGCCAGCAGCTACCGGACAGGAAGAAGCTCTGGGGCCAACGTCCTGACTTTC. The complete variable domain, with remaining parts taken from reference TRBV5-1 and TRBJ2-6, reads KAGVTQTPRYLIKTRGQQVTLSCSPISGHRSVSWYQQTPGQGLQFLFEYFSETQRNKGNFPGRFSGRQFSNSRSEMNVSTLELGDSALYLCASSYRTGRSSGANVLTFGAGSRLTVL.

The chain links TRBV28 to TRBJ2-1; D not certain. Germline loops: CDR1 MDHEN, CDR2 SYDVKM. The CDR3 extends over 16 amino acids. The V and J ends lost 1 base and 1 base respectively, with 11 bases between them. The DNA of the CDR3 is TGTGCCAGCAGTTTATCAGCGCTTGGGTCCTACAATGAGCAGTTCTTC. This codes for CASSLSALGSYNEQFF.

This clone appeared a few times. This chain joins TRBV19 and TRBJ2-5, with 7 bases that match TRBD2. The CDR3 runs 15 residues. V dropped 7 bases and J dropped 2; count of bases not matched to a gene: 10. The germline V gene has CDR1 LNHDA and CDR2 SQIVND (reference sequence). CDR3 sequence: CASTTGGGVQETQYF. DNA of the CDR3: TGTGCCAGTACCACCGGCGGGGGTGTACAAGAGACCCAGTACTTC.

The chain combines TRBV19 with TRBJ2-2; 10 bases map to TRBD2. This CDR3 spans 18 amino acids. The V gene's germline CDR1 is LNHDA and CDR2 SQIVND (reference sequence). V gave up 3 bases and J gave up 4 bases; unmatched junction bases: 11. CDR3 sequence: CASSILAGDSLGTGELFF. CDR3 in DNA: TGTGCCAGTAGTATCCTAGCGGGAGATAGCTTGGGCACCGGGGAGCTGTTTTTT.

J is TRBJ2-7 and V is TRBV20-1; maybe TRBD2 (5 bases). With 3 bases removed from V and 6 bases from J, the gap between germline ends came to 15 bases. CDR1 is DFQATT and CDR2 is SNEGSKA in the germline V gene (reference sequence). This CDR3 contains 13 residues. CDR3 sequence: CSASQMRAGEQYF. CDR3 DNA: TGCAGTGCTAGTCAGATGCGGGCTGGCGAGCAGTACTTC.

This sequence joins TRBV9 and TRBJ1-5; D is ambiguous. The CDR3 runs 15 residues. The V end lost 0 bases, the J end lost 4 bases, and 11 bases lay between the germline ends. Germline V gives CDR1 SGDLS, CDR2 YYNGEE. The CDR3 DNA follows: TGTGCCAGCAGCGTAGGGTTTGGCAGTAATCAGCCCCAGCATTTT. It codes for CASSVGFGSNQPQHF.

The CDR3, as DNA: TGTGCCAGCAGCTTAGCTGCGGGTGAGACCGGGGAGCTGTTTTTT. Translated, it gives CASSLAAGETGELFF. The chain has TRBV7-2 and TRBJ2-2; tentative D call: TRBD2 (5 bases). CDR3 size: 15 residues. V lost 0 bases to trimming and J lost 5 bases, with 10 bases between them. CDR1 and CDR2 from the germline V gene are SGHTA and FQGNSA.

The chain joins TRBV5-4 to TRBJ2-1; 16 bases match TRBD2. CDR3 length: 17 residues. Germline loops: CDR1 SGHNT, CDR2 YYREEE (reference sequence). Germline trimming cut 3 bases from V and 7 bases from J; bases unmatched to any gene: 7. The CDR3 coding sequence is TGTGCCAGCAGCTCAGGGACTAGCGGGAGGGCCAGGAATGAGCAGTTCTTC. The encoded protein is CASSSGTSGRARNEQFF.

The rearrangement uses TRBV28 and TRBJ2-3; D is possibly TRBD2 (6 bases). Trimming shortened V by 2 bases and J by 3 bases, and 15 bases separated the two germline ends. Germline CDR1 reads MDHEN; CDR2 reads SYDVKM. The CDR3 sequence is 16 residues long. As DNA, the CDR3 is TGTGCCAGCAGTTTACTACCGGGACTGGGGACAGATACGCAGTATTTT. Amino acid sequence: CASSLLPGLGTDTQYF.

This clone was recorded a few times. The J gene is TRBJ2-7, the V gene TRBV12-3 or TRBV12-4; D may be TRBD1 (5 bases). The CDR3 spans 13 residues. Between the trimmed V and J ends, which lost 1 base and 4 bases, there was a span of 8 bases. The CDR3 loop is CASSLVDRYEQYF. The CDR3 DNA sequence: TGTGCCAGCAGTTTAGTTGACAGATACGAGCAGTACTTC.

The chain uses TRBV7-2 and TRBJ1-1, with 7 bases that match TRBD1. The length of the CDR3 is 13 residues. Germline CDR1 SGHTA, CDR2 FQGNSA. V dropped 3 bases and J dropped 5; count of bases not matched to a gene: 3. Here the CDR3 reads CASSFQGVTEAFF. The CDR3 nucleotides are TGTGCCAGCAGCTTCCAGGGGGTAACTGAAGCTTTCTTT.